Listed here are 31 T cell receptor beta chains from one sample, sequenced in a study of CD4 T cells in relation to SARS-CoV-2 and coronaviruses. Using immunoSEQ multiplex PCR, the repertoire was profiled, and TCRdb retains in-frame clones only, with some absent. Among about 68,000 clones listed, 93% were seen once. The unexposed donors gave CD4+ T cells in about 2011-2018, prior to COVID-19. Sequencing was done on a sample of naive CD4+ T cells from PBMCs. Regarding subset: naive CD4+ T cells isolated by negative enrichment. The receptors come from a human donor in good health.

The chain's CDR3 is CASSGPGQGGAGYEQYF. The CDR3 coding sequence is TGTGCCAGCAGTGGTCCGGGACAGGGAGGTGCGGGATACGAGCAGTACTTC. V usage is TRBV2 and J usage is TRBJ2-7; 9 bases map to TRBD1. CDR1 SNHLY and CDR2 FYNNEI come from the germline V gene. This CDR3 comprises 17 residues. V shed 4 bases, J shed 4 bases, and the junction held 14 bases outside the gene matches. The entire variable domain, with the rest obtained from reference TRBV2 and TRBJ2-7, is as follows: EPEVTQTPSHQVTQMGQEVILRCVPISNHLYFYWYRQILGQKVEFLVSFYNNEISEKSEIFDDQFSVERPDGSNFTLKIRSTKLEDSAMYFCASSGPGQGGAGYEQYFGPGTRLTVT.

The rearrangement links TRBV7-3 to TRBJ2-1; TRBD1 might be the D (5 bases). The V gene's germline CDR1 is SGHTA and CDR2 FQGTGA. The CDR3 runs to 16 residues. V lost 3 bases and J 1 base, leaving 13 bases between the germline ends. CDR3 protein: CASSFQGASSYNEQFF. The CDR3 bases are TGTGCCAGCAGCTTTCAAGGGGCTAGTTCCTACAATGAGCAGTTCTTC.

This rearrangement joins TRBV7-3 to TRBJ2-5, with D uncertain. V was cut by 1 base and J by 5 bases, with 11 bases left in between. The CDR3 has 14 residues. Per germline, CDR1 SGHTA and CDR2 FQGTGA. CDR3 DNA: TGTGCCAGCAGCTTAATGGGTGGTGATGAGACCCAGTACTTC. Protein: CASSLMGGDETQYF.

This chain uses TRBV4-2 with TRBJ2-7; TRBD2 agrees at 8 bases. This CDR3 has 16 amino acids. The V and J ends lost 0 bases and 9 bases, in that order; junction bases with no gene match: 13. CDR1 LGHNA and CDR2 YNFKEQ come from the germline V gene. CDR3 sequence (DNA): TGTGCCAGCAGCCAAGATCGGAACGGGAGGGCCAGGGTGCAGTACTTC. It is translated as CASSQDRNGRARVQYF.

J is TRBJ1-1 and V is TRBV7-3; D possibly corresponds to TRBD1 (6 bases). The CDR3 runs 15 residues. CDR1 SGHTA and CDR2 FQGTGA come from the germline V gene. Trimming stripped 3 bases from V and 4 bases from J, with 15 bases between. CDR3 coding DNA: TGTGCCAGCAGCTTGGGCGCAGGGGAGACCACTGAAGCTTTCTTT. Translating it yields CASSLGAGETTEAFF.

The rearrangement links TRBV20-1 to TRBJ2-1, with D perhaps matching TRBD2 (6 bases). CDR1 and CDR2 from the germline V gene are DFQATT and SNEGSKA (reference sequence). CDR3 length: 11 residues. V lost 8 bases and J lost 4, with 9 bases in between. The DNA for the CDR3 is TGCAGTAGCGGGCCTTACAATGAGCAGTTCTTC. Amino acids: CSSGPYNEQFF.

V and J are TRBV7-9 and TRBJ1-3; maybe TRBD1 (6 bases). This CDR3 region has 17 residues. Per germline, CDR1 SEHNR and CDR2 FQNEAQ (reference sequence). Trimming shortened V by 5 bases and J by 0 bases, and 17 bases separated the two germline ends. Written as DNA, the CDR3 is TGTGCCAGCAGCGACGGGGGGCTGGGCCGCTCTGGAAACACCATATATTTT. Translated, it gives CASSDGGLGRSGNTIYF.

This rearrangement joins TRBV7-3 to TRBJ2-5, with TRBD1 as a possible D gene (6 bases). The CDR3 is 13 amino acids. From germline, CDR1 is SGHTA and CDR2 FQGTGA. V was pared by 4 bases and J by 1 base, with 7 bases between. The CDR3 bases are TGTGCCAGCAGCTCACAGGGCCAAGAGACCCAGTACTTC. Translated: CASSSQGQETQYF. Variable domain in full (rest from reference TRBV7-3 and TRBJ2-5): GAGVSQTPSNKVTEKGKYVELRCDPISGHTALYWYRQSLGQGPEFLIYFQGTGAADDSGLPNDRFFAVRPEGSVSTLKIQRTERGDSAVYLCASSSQGQETQYFGPGTRLLVL.

A word on this clone: The sample contains more than one DNA sequence encoding this CDR3. The chain couples TRBV11-2 to TRBJ2-7, with D unresolved. Per germline, CDR1 SGHAT and CDR2 FQNNGV. V lost 0 bases, J lost 3 bases, and 6 bases lay in between. The CDR3 spans 13 residues. In DNA, the CDR3 is TGTGCCAGCAGCTTAGACAGAGTCTACGAGCAGTACTTC. It yields the protein CASSLDRVYEQYF.

V and J are TRBV28 and TRBJ1-1; weak D call: TRBD1 (5 bases). The CDR3 has 15 residues. Germline CDR1 reads MDHEN; CDR2 reads SYDVKM. With 7 bases removed from V and 0 bases from J, the gap between germline ends came to 15 bases. CDR3 nucleotide sequence: TGTGCCAGCACCTCCACCGCAGGGTTGAACACTGAAGCTTTCTTT. It encodes CASTSTAGLNTEAFF.

V gene TRBV7-3 combines with J gene TRBJ2-5; D unresolved. Germline-derived CDR1 and CDR2 are SGHTA and FQGTGA. Deletions cut 2 bases from V and 2 bases from J, with 6 bases between. This CDR3 region has 13 residues. The CDR3 region has the DNA TGTGCCAGCAGCTTAGGATTTCAAGAGACCCAGTACTTC. Translated: CASSLGFQETQYF.

The gene calls are TRBV7-9 and TRBJ2-4, with 8 bases aligning to TRBD1. The ends lost 5 bases at V and 4 bases at J; junction bases unmatched: 7. This CDR3 region has 15 residues. CDR1 and CDR2 from the germline V gene are SEHNR and FQNEAQ (reference sequence). CDR3 DNA sequence: TGTGCCAGCAGCGCGGACAGGGAGAGTAAAAACATTCAGTACTTC. Its protein is CASSADRESKNIQYF.

The chain uses TRBV24-1 and TRBJ2-3, with 8 nucleotides matching TRBD1. Germline-derived CDR1 and CDR2 are KGHDR and SFDVKD. CDR3 length: 15 amino acids. V lost 5 bases to trimming and J lost 4 bases; unmatched junction nucleotides: 7. This CDR3 is CATSAADRVADTQYF. The CDR3 DNA reads TGTGCCACCAGTGCCGCGGACAGGGTGGCAGATACGCAGTATTTT.

A single count supports this clone. The chain links TRBV30 to TRBJ2-5; 7 positions agree with TRBD2. Trimming took 3 bases from V and 4 from J; bases not matched to a gene: 11. Germline loops: CDR1 GTSNPN, CDR2 SVGIG (reference sequence). This CDR3 is built from 15 residues. The CDR3 loop is CAWSVGLVRLETQYF. The CDR3 bases are TGTGCCTGGAGCGTTGGACTAGTCAGGCTAGAGACCCAGTACTTC.

This clone has just one count. The chain recombines TRBV18 with TRBJ1-1; a weak D match, TRBD1 (6 bases). The CDR3 loop spans 15 amino acids. From germline, CDR1 is KGHSH and CDR2 LQKENI. Trimming left V 4 bases short and J 0 bases short, with 12 bases between. In nucleotides, the CDR3 is TGTGCCAGCTCACACCTGACAGGATTGAACACTGAAGCTTTCTTT. Encoded protein: CASSHLTGLNTEAFF.

This clone was seen just once. The chain joins TRBV4-1 to TRBJ2-3; 10 bases are a match to TRBD2. The germline V gene encodes CDR1 MGHRA and CDR2 YSYEKL. V lost 3 bases and J lost 6; bases outside the gene matches: 6. The CDR3 has 15 residues. The CDR3 region has the DNA TGCGCCAGCAGCCAGTCTCTAGCGGGAGCGGATACGCAGTATTTT. It encodes CASSQSLAGADTQYF.

This chain links TRBV5-4 with TRBJ2-7, with TRBD2 matching over 12 bases. Germline CDR1 reads SGHNT; CDR2 reads YYREEE (reference sequence). Trimming at V came to 5 bases and at J to 3 bases, leaving 9 bases not matched to a gene. This CDR3 spans 16 amino acids. CDR3 sequence (DNA): TGTGCCAGCAGGGCCGGGACTAGCGGGCCTGTCTACGAGCAGTACTTC. This translates into CASRAGTSGPVYEQYF.

J is TRBJ2-1 and V is TRBV30; TRBD2 matches 8 bases. Germline CDR1 and CDR2: GTSNPN and SVGIG (reference sequence). The CDR3 runs 16 residues. V was clipped by 0 bases and J by 8 bases; unmatched bases: 12. DNA of the CDR3: TGTGCCTGGAGTGTACGGGGAGCGGGAGTAAGAGATGAGCAGTTCTTC. Amino acids: CAWSVRGAGVRDEQFF.

The chain is built from TRBV30 and TRBJ1-1, with a possible D match to TRBD1 (5 bases). The length of the CDR3 is 11 residues. V lost 4 bases and J 11 bases, leaving 14 bases between the germline ends. Germline loops: CDR1 GTSNPN, CDR2 SVGIG (reference sequence). This chain's CDR3 is CAWTVGAAAFF. Here the CDR3 DNA reads TGTGCCTGGACCGTTGGGGCGGCCGCTTTCTTT.

This clone was detected once. V is TRBV28 and J is TRBJ2-7; 8 positions match TRBD1. V shed 5 bases and J 0 bases; nucleotides not matched to a gene: 3. Looked up from germline, CDR1 is MDHEN and CDR2 is SYDVKM. This CDR3 has 14 residues. Here the CDR3 reads CASSAGQDSYEQYF. In nucleotides, the CDR3 is TGTGCCAGCAGTGCGGGACAGGACTCCTACGAGCAGTACTTC. Full variable domain (remainder filled in from reference TRBV28 and TRBJ2-7): DVKVTQSSRYLVKRTGEKVFLECVQDMDHENMFWYRQDPGLGLRLIYFSYDVKMKEKGDIPEGYSVSREKKERFSLILESASTNQTSMYLCASSAGQDSYEQYFGPGTRLTVT.

This chain links TRBV7-3 with TRBJ2-3, with D possibly matching TRBD2 (6 bases). Germline assignment: CDR1 SGHTA and CDR2 FQGTGA. The V and J ends lost 1 base and 5 bases respectively, with 16 bases between them. The CDR3 covers 16 residues. The CDR3 DNA sequence: TGTGCCAGCAGCTTAAACGACTTCCGGGGAGGAGATACGCAGTATTTT. Its translation is CASSLNDFRGGDTQYF.

V is TRBV27 and J is TRBJ1-6; D possibly corresponds to TRBD1 (5 bases). Trimming shortened V by 2 bases and J by 9 bases, and 14 bases separated the two germline ends. The CDR3 spans 15 residues. The germline V gene encodes CDR1 MNHEY and CDR2 SMNVEV (reference sequence). The CDR3 reads CASSLGGSYVSPLHF. The DNA of the CDR3 is TGTGCCAGCAGTTTAGGGGGATCGTATGTTTCACCCCTCCACTTT.

The J gene is TRBJ1-1, the V gene TRBV30; 7 bases are a match to TRBD1. CDR3 length equals 13 residues. The germline gives CDR1 GTSNPN, CDR2 SVGIG (reference sequence). The J segment lost 3 bases and the V segment lost 5 bases, leaving 6 bases of the junction unmatched. The CDR3 loop reads CAWGAGGHTEAFF. The CDR3 DNA follows: TGTGCCTGGGGAGCAGGGGGGCACACTGAAGCTTTCTTT. The full variable domain, completed using reference TRBV30 and TRBJ1-1, is SQTIHQWPATLVQPVGSPLSLECTVEGTSNPNLYWYRQAAGRGLQLLFYSVGIGQISSEVPQNLSASRPQDRQFILSSKKLLLSDSGFYLCAWGAGGHTEAFFGQGTRLTVV.

V gene TRBV9 combines with J gene TRBJ1-6; D call uncertain. Trimming removed 0 bases at V and 13 bases at J, with 17 bases between. Germline V CDR1 and CDR2: SGDLS, YYNGEE. The CDR3 has 15 amino acids. DNA of the CDR3: TGTGCCAGCAGCGTAGCTGGAGAGGGTCCGTATCCCCTCCACTTT. This gives the protein CASSVAGEGPYPLHF.

This chain joins TRBV6-5 and TRBJ1-5, with 8 nucleotides matching TRBD1. V was pared by 8 bases and J by 8 bases, with 11 bases of the junction left unmatched. CDR3 size: 14 residues. From germline, CDR1 is MNHEY and CDR2 SVGAGI. The CDR3 region is CASGYHRGAEPQHF. As DNA, the CDR3 is TGTGCCAGCGGATATCACAGGGGGGCCGAGCCCCAGCATTTT.

The genes are TRBV5-1 and TRBJ2-1; D is undetermined. The CDR3 has 13 residues. Germline V lookup: CDR1 SGHRS, CDR2 YFSETQ. V was trimmed by 0 bases and J by 9 bases, leaving 10 bases between them. CDR3 DNA: TGCGCCAGCAGCTTGGCCTTGGGATTTGAGCAGTTCTTC. Its protein is CASSLALGFEQFF.

The chain recombines TRBV7-9 with TRBJ2-5, with D hard to call. The CDR3 loop spans 14 amino acids. Germline CDR1 and CDR2: SEHNR and FQNEAQ (reference sequence). Trimming removed 2 bases at V and 1 base at J, with 8 bases between. This chain's CDR3 is CASSLRAVQETQYF. For the CDR3, the DNA is TGTGCCAGCAGCTTAAGGGCAGTCCAAGAGACCCAGTACTTC.

This sequence joins TRBV2 and TRBJ2-5, with no clear D. CDR3 length: 14 residues. Trimming took off 2 bases at V and 5 bases at J, with 12 bases between the two ends. CDR1 SNHLY and CDR2 FYNNEI come from the germline V gene. CDR3 in DNA: TGTGCCAGCAGTGAACAAGGCCCCCAGGAGACCCAGTACTTC. Translating gives CASSEQGPQETQYF.

This clone was recorded once. The chain joins TRBV5-1 to TRBJ1-1; possibly TRBD1 for D (5 bases). Trimming took 0 bases from V and 0 from J, leaving 9 bases between them. Looked up from germline, CDR1 is SGHRS and CDR2 is YFSETQ. The CDR3 is 15 amino acids. The CDR3, as DNA: TGCGCCAGCAGCTTGGTTGGGGGGGTGAACACTGAAGCTTTCTTT. Its translation: CASSLVGGVNTEAFF. Together with reference TRBV5-1 and TRBJ1-1, the CDR3 gives the full variable domain: KAGVTQTPRYLIKTRGQQVTLSCSPISGHRSVSWYQQTPGQGLQFLFEYFSETQRNKGNFPGRFSGRQFSNSRSEMNVSTLELGDSALYLCASSLVGGVNTEAFFGQGTRLTVV.

V usage is TRBV28 and J usage is TRBJ1-4, with unresolved D. Trimming shortened V by 4 bases and J by 0 bases, and 12 bases separated the two germline ends. Germline V gives CDR1 MDHEN, CDR2 SYDVKM. The CDR3 is made up of 16 amino acids. CDR3 sequence (DNA): TGTGCCAGCAGTTCTGGCAAACGTGCAACTAATGAAAAACTGTTTTTT. This translates into CASSSGKRATNEKLFF. Variable domain in full (rest from reference TRBV28 and TRBJ1-4): DVKVTQSSRYLVKRTGEKVFLECVQDMDHENMFWYRQDPGLGLRLIYFSYDVKMKEKGDIPEGYSVSREKKERFSLILESASTNQTSMYLCASSSGKRATNEKLFFGSGTQLSVL.

The rearrangement uses TRBV6-1 and TRBJ2-5, with D tentatively TRBD2 (5 bases). CDR3 length equals 13 residues. Germline-derived CDR1 and CDR2 are MNHNS and SASEGT. The V end was cut by 2 bases, the J end by 5 bases, with 9 bases between. CDR3 coding DNA: TGTGCCAGCAGTGAAACGGGGTTGGAGACCCAGTACTTC. It codes for CASSETGLETQYF.